This T cell receptor (beta chain) was retrieved from a study of T cells in narcolepsy. Study as a whole: Patients with NT1 or NT2 and healthy control donors were enrolled.

Only in-frame clones appear in the TCRdb table, and some are missing; sequencing was by immunoSEQ multiplex PCR. Of around 32,000 clones listed, under 85% are singletons. The material sequenced was memory (CD45RA-) CD4+ T cells from blood. The TCR originated in a human donor in good health.

The CDR3 coding sequence is TGTGCCAGCAGCTTGGTGGCAGGGGGAACCGGGGAGCTGTTTTTT. This encodes CASSLVAGGTGELFF. The chain carries TRBV5-5 and TRBJ2-2, with 7 bases that match TRBD1. The CDR3 length is 15 residues. CDR1 is SGHKS and CDR2 is YYEKEE in the germline V gene (reference sequence). The V and J ends lost 0 bases and 5 bases, in that order; junction bases with no gene match: 4.